This TCR beta chain was sequenced in a study of cytomegalovirus exposure and HLA in healthy donors. At the level of the study: The Caucasian-associated ancestry cluster held over 80% of roughly 370 genotyped donors.

The PCR ran on 60 Vbeta and 13 Jbeta primers. Profiling relied on immunoSEQ multiplex PCR, and the TCRdb table lists in-frame clones only, not all of them. The sample carries about 160,000 clones, 84% recorded once. The V gene lost 0 bases and the J gene lost 3 bases, with 12 bases spanning the gap. The CDR3 loop spans 15 amino acids. Looked up from germline, CDR1 is SGHRS and CDR2 is YFSETQ. As to this clone: Its antigen remains unknown.

Study conclusions and caveats: According to the study, some 160 TCR beta chains were cytomegalovirus-associated.

This receptor was obtained from a man in his fifties in good health and CMV-seropositive. The sample comprised PBMCs. This chain joins TRBV5-1 and TRBJ1-1; D is undetermined. In DNA, the CDR3 is TGCGCCAGCAGCTTGGGAGGGTATTCGGACACTGAAGCTTTCTTT. Protein sequence: CASSLGGYSDTEAFF.